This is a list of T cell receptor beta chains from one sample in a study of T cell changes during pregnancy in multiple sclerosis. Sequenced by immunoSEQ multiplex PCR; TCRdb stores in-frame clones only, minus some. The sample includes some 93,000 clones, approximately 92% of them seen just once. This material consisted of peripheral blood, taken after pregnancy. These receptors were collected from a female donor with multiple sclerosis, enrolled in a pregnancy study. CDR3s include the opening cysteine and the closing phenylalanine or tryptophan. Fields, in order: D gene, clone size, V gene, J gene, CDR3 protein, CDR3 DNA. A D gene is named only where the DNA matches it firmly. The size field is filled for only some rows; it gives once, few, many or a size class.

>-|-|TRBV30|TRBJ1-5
CAWSSRSNQPQHF
TGTGCCTGGAGTAGTCGGAGCAATCAGCCCCAGCATTTT
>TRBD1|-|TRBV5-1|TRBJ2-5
CASSTDRGGETQYF
TGCGCCAGCAGCACGGACAGGGGAGGGGAGACCCAGTACTTC
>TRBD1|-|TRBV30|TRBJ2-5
CAWGQGIQETQYF
TGTGCCTGGGGACAGGGAATTCAAGAGACCCAGTACTTC
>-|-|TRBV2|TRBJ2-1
CASSEIAVGDYNEQFF
TGTGCCAGCAGTGAGATAGCGGTCGGGGACTACAATGAGCAGTTCTTC
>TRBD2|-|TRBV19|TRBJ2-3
CASSPPGGAVTDTQYF
TGTGCCAGTAGTCCCCCCGGGGGGGCCGTCACAGATACGCAGTATTTT
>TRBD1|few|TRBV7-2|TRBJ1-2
CASSPGQGPHGYTF
TGTGCCAGCAGCCCCGGACAGGGGCCTCATGGCTACACCTTC
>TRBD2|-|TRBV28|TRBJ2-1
CASDNRGGRYEQFF
TGTGCCAGCGATAACCGGGGGGGAAGGTATGAGCAGTTCTTC
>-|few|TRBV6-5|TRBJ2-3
CASTSAKAGTDTQYF
TGTGCCAGCACCTCCGCGAAGGCGGGGACAGATACGCAGTATTTT
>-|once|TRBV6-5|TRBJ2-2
CASSPPNSFTGELFF
TGTGCCAGCAGTCCGCCCAACTCTTTCACCGGGGAGCTGTTTTTT
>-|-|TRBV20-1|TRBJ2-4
CSARRENIQYF
TGCAGTGCTAGACGAGAAAACATTCAGTACTTC
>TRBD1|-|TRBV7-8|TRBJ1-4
CASSLRGQGQEKLFF
TGTGCCAGCAGCTTAAGGGGACAGGGGCAGGAAAAACTGTTTTTT
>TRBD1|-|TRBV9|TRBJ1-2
CASSAQGEGYGYTF
TGTGCCAGCAGCGCGCAGGGGGAAGGCTATGGCTACACCTTC
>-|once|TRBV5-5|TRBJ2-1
CASKEGGNNEQFF
TGTGCCAGCAAGGAGGGGGGGAACAATGAGCAGTTCTTC
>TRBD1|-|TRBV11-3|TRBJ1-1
CASGRTGRPNTEAFF
TGTGCCAGCGGGAGGACAGGGCGCCCGAACACTGAAGCTTTCTTT
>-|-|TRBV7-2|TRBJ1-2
CASSSGRAQGYTF
TGTGCCAGCAGCTCGGGAAGGGCACAGGGCTACACCTTC
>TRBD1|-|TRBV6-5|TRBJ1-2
CASSRDRGKGYTF
TGTGCCAGCAGCCGGGACAGGGGGAAAGGCTACACCTTC
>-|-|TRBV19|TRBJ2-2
CASSIWYNTNTGELFF
TGTGCCAGTAGTATATGGTACAATACGAACACCGGGGAGCTGTTTTTT
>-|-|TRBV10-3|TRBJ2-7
CAISERITGEQYF
TGTGCCATCAGTGAGCGTATAACGGGGGAGCAGTACTTC
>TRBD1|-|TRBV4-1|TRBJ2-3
CASSPGTVSTDTQYF
TGCGCCAGCAGCCCTGGGACAGTTAGCACAGATACGCAGTATTTT
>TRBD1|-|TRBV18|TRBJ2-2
CASSPAAGGDTGELFF
TGTGCCAGCTCACCAGCGGCAGGGGGCGACACCGGGGAGCTGTTTTTT
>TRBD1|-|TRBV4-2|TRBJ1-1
CASTRDRASTEAFF
TGTGCCAGCACGCGGGACAGGGCTAGCACTGAAGCTTTCTTT
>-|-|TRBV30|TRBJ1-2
CAWSATGSNYGYTF
TGTGCCTGGAGTGCGACAGGTTCTAACTATGGCTACACCTTC
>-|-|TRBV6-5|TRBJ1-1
CASGVGSGTEAFF
TGTGCCAGCGGGGTGGGTTCGGGGACTGAAGCTTTCTTT
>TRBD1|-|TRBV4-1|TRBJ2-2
CASSQDQIRGPDTGELFF
TGCGCCAGCAGCCAAGATCAAATAAGGGGGCCGGACACCGGGGAGCTGTTTTTT
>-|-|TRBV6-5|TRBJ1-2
CASRYGGSNYGYTF
TGTGCCAGCAGATACGGGGGGAGTAACTATGGCTACACCTTC
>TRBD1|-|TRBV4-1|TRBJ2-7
CASSQITGQGRDEQYF
TGCGCCAGCAGCCAAATAACGGGACAGGGACGGGACGAGCAGTACTTC
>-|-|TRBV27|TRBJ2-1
CASSLFQDSTQFF
TGTGCCAGCAGTTTATTCCAGGACTCCACTCAGTTCTTC
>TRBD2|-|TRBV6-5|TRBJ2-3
CASSPTAGGPDTQYF
TGTGCCAGCAGCCCCACAGCGGGAGGGCCAGATACGCAGTATTTT
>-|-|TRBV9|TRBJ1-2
CASSVVGEGYGYTF
TGTGCCAGCAGCGTAGTAGGGGAGGGGTATGGCTACACCTTC
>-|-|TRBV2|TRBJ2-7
CASSERHFSYEQYF
TGTGCCAGCAGTGAGCGACATTTCTCCTACGAGCAGTACTTC
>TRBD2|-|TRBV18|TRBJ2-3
CASSPTSTDMQYF
TGTGCCAGCTCACCGACTAGCACAGATATGCAGTATTTT
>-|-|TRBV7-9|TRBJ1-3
CASRQTGSGNTIYF
TGTGCCAGCAGACAAACGGGTTCTGGAAACACCATATATTTT
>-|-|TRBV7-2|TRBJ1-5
CASSVRDNPQPQHF
TGTGCCAGCAGCGTCCGGGACAATCCTCAGCCCCAGCATTTT
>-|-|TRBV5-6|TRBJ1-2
CASSLDREGGYTF
TGTGCCAGCAGCTTGGACAGGGAGGGGGGCTACACCTTC
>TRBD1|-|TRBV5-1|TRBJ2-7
CASSLASDRGVGEQYF
TGCGCCAGCAGCTTGGCCTCGGACAGGGGAGTCGGCGAGCAGTACTTC
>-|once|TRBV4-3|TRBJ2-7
CASSQEFYGVSYEQYF
TGCGCCAGCAGCCAAGAGTTTTACGGGGTTAGTTACGAGCAGTACTTC
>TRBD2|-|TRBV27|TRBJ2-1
CASSILAETIDEQFF
TGTGCCAGCAGTATACTAGCGGAGACGATAGATGAGCAGTTCTTC
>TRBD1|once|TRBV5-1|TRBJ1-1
CASSLDREKEAFF
TGCGCCAGCAGCCTGGACAGGGAAAAGGAAGCTTTCTTT
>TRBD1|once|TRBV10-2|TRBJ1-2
CASRGGTGDSWGYTF
TGCGCCAGCCGGGGGGGGACAGGGGATTCGTGGGGCTACACCTTC
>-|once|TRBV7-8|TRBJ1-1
CASSLFGEAAEAFF
TGTGCCAGCAGCTTATTCGGGGAAGCCGCTGAAGCTTTCTTT
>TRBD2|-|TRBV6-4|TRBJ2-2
CASSDGRLAVNTGELFF
TGTGCCAGCAGTGACGGGAGACTAGCGGTGAACACCGGGGAGCTGTTTTTT
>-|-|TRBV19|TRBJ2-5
CASSIDHSRVRETQYF
TGTGCCAGTAGTATAGATCATAGCCGGGTAAGGGAGACCCAGTACTTC
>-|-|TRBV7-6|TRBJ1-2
CASSPQLQDLYGYTF
TGTGCCAGCAGCCCCCAACTACAGGACCTCTATGGCTACACCTTC